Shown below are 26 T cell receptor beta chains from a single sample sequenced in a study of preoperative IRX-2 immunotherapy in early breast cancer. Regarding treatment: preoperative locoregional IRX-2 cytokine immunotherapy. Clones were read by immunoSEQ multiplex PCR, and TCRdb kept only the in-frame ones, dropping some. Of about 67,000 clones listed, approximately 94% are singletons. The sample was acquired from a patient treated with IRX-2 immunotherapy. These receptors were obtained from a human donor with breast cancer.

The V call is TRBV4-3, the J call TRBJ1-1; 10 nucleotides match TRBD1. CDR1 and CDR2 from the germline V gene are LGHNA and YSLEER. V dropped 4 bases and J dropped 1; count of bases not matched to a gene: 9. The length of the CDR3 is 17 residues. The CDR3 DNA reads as TGCGCCAGCAGCCGAGAGACAGGGGGCATTTGGAACACTGAAGCTTTCTTT. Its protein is CASSRETGGIWNTEAFF.

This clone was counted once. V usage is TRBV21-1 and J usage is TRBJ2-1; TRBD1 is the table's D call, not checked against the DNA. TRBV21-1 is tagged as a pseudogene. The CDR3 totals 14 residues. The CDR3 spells CASSTGQGIDEQFF. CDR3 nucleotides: TGTGCCAGCAGCACCGGACAGGGGATCGATGAGCAGTTCTTC.

CDR3 coding DNA: TGTGCCAGCAGGGCGGGACTCACACGCTACGAGCAGTACTTC. The encoded protein is CASRAGLTRYEQYF. The genes are TRBV28 and TRBJ2-7; perhaps TRBD2 as D (6 bases). V gave up 6 bases and J gave up 3 bases, with 15 bases separating them. The germline gives CDR1 MDHEN, CDR2 SYDVKM. The CDR3 totals 14 residues.

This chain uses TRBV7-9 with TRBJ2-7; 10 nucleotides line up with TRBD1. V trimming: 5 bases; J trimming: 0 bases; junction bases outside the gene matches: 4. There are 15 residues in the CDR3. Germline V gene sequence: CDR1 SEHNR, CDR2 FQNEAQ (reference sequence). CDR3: CASSPTGGTSYEQYF. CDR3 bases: TGTGCCAGCAGCCCGACAGGGGGCACCTCCTACGAGCAGTACTTC.

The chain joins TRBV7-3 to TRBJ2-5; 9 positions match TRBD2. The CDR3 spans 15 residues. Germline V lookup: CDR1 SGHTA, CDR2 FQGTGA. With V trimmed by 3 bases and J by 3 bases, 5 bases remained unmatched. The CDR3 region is CASSFQRGDKETQYF. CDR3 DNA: TGTGCCAGCAGCTTCCAGCGGGGGGACAAAGAGACCCAGTACTTC. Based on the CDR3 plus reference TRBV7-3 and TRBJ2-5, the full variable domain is GAGVSQTPSNKVTEKGKYVELRCDPISGHTALYWYRQSLGQGPEFLIYFQGTGAADDSGLPNDRFFAVRPEGSVSTLKIQRTERGDSAVYLCASSFQRGDKETQYFGPGTRLLVL.

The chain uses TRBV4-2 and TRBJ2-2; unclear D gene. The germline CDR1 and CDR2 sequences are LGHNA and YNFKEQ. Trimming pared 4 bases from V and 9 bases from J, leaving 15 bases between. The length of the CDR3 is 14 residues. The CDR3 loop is CASSPTPMFRELFF. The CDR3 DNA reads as TGTGCCAGCAGCCCGACACCTATGTTCCGGGAGCTGTTTTTT.

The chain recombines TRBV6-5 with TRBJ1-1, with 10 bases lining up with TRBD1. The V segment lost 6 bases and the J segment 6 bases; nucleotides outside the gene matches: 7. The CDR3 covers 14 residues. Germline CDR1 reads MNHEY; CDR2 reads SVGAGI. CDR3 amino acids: CASSPGTGVAEAFF. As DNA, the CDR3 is TGTGCCAGCAGCCCCGGGACAGGGGTCGCTGAAGCTTTCTTT.

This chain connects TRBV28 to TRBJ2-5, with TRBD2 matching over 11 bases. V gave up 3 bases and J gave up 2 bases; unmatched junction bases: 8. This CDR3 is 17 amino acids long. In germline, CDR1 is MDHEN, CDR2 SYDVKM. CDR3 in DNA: TGTGCCAGCAGTTTTGAGGGTCTAGCGGGAGGACAAGAGACCCAGTACTTC. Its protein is CASSFEGLAGGQETQYF. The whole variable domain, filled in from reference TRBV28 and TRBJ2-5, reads DVKVTQSSRYLVKRTGEKVFLECVQDMDHENMFWYRQDPGLGLRLIYFSYDVKMKEKGDIPEGYSVSREKKERFSLILESASTNQTSMYLCASSFEGLAGGQETQYFGPGTRLLVL.

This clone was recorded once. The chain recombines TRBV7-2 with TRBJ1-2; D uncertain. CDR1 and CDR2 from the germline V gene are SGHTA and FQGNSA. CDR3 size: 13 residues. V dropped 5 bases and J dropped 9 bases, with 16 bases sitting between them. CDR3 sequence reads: CASSMDDGGRYTF. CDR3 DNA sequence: TGTGCCAGCAGCATGGACGACGGCGGTCGCTACACCTTC.

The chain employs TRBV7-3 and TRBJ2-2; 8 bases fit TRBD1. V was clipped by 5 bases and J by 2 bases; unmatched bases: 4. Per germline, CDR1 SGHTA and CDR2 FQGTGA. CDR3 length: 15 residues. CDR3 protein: CASSTGTGNTGELFF. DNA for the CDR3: TGTGCCAGCAGCACCGGGACAGGCAACACCGGGGAGCTGTTTTTT.

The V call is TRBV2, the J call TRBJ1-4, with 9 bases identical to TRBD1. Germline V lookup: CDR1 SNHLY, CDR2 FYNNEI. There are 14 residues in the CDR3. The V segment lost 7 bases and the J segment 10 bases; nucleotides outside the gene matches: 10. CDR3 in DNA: TGTGCCAGCACCGTACAGGGGGCTGTTGGAAAACTGTTTTTT. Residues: CASTVQGAVGKLFF.

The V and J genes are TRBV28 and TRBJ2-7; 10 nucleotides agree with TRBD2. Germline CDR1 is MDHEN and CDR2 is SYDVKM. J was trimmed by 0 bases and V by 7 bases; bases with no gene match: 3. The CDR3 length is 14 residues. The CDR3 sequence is CASTLAGGSYEQYF. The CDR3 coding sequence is TGTGCCAGCACCTTAGCGGGAGGCTCCTACGAGCAGTACTTC.

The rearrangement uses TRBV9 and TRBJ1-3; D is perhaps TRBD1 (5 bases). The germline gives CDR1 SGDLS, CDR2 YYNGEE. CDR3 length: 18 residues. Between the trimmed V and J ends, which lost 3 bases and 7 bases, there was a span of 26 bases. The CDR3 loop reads CASSEKSYQGLLSNTIYF. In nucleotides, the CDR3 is TGTGCCAGCAGCGAGAAAAGCTACCAGGGCCTTTTGAGCAACACCATATATTTT.

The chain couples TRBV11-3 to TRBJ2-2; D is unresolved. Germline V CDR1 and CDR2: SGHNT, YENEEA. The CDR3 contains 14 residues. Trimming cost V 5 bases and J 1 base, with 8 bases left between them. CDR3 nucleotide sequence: TGTGCCAGCAGCCCCGGCAGGAACACCGGGGAGCTGTTTTTT. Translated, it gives CASSPGRNTGELFF.

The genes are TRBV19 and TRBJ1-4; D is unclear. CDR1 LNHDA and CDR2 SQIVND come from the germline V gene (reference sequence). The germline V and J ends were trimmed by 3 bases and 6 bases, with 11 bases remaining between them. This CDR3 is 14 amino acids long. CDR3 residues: CASSIRGGDEKLFF. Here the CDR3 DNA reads TGTGCCAGTAGTATCCGGGGTGGGGATGAAAAACTGTTTTTT.

The CDR3, as DNA: TGTGCCAGTAGTACCAACCGGAATGAAAAACTGTTTTTT. This codes for CASSTNRNEKLFF. This rearrangement joins TRBV19 to TRBJ1-4; D gene unclear. Germline-derived CDR1 and CDR2 are LNHDA and SQIVND (reference sequence). Trimming took 4 bases from V and 5 from J, leaving 8 bases between them. CDR3 length equals 13 residues.

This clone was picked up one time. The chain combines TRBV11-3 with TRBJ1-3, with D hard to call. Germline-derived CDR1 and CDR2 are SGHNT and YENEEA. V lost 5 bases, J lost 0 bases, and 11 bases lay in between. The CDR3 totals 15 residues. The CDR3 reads CASSPGPNSGNTIYF. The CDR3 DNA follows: TGTGCCAGCAGCCCCGGACCGAACTCTGGAAACACCATATATTTT.

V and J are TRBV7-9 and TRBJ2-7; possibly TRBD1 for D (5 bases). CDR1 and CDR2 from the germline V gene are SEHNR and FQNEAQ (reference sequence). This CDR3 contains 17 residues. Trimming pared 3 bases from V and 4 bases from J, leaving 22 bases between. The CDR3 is CASSFTRNRTSRYEQYF. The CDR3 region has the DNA TGTGCCAGCAGCTTCACCCGCAACAGGACCTCGCGTTACGAGCAGTACTTC.

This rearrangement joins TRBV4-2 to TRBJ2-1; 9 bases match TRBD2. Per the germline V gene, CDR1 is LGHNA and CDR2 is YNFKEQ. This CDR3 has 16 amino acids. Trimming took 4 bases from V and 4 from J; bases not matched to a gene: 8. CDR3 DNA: TGTGCCAGCAGCCTACAGACTAGCGGCGAATACAATGAGCAGTTCTTC. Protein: CASSLQTSGEYNEQFF.

CDR3 loop: CATSRHIRTGIAGELFF. Here the CDR3 DNA reads TGTGCCACCAGCAGACATATCCGGACAGGGATCGCCGGGGAGCTGTTTTTT. V gene TRBV15 combines with J gene TRBJ2-2, with 8 bases fitting TRBD1. In germline, CDR1 is LNHNV, CDR2 YYDKDF (reference sequence). Trimming at V came to 2 bases and at J to 6 bases, leaving 11 bases not matched to a gene. The CDR3 totals 17 residues.

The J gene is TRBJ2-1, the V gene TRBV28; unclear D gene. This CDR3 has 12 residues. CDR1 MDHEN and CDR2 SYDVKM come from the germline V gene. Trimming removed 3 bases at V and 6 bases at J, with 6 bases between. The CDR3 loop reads CASSFFGNEQFF. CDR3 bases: TGTGCCAGCAGTTTCTTTGGCAATGAGCAGTTCTTC.

CDR3 loop: CASSFGGHEQFF. The CDR3 DNA is TGTGCCAGCAGCTTCGGGGGACATGAGCAGTTCTTC. This chain uses TRBV5-6 with TRBJ2-1; TRBD2 is a possible D gene (6 bases). The CDR3 sequence is 12 residues long. V dropped 2 bases and J dropped 8 bases, with 8 bases sitting between them. Germline CDR1 reads SGHDT; CDR2 reads YYEEEE. Full variable domain (rest looked up from reference TRBV5-6 and TRBJ2-1): DAGVTQSPTHLIKTRGQQVTLRCSPKSGHDTVSWYQQALGQGPQFIFQYYEEEERQRGNFPDRFSGHQFPNYSSELNVNALLLGDSALYLCASSFGGHEQFFGPGTRLTVL.

CDR3 DNA: TGTGCCTGGAATCACAGGGGGGGTAAAGAGCAGTTCTTC. This encodes CAWNHRGGKEQFF. The chain couples TRBV30 to TRBJ2-1, with D possibly being TRBD1 (8 bases). The CDR3 spans 13 residues. V was cut by 4 bases and J by 10 bases, with 17 bases left in between. The V gene's germline CDR1 is GTSNPN and CDR2 SVGIG (reference sequence).

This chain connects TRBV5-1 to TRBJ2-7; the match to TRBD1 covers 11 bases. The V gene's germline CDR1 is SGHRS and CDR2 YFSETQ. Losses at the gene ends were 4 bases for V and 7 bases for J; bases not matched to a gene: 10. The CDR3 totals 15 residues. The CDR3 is CASSPITGQGGEQYF. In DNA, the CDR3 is TGCGCCAGCAGCCCAATAACGGGACAGGGGGGTGAGCAGTACTTC.

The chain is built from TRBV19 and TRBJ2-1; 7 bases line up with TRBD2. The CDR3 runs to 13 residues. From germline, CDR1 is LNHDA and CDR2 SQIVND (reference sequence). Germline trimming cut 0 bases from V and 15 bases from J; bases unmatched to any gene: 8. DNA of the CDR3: TGTGCCAGTAGTATAGATCCTGAGACTAGCCGGTTCTTC. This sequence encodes CASSIDPETSRFF.

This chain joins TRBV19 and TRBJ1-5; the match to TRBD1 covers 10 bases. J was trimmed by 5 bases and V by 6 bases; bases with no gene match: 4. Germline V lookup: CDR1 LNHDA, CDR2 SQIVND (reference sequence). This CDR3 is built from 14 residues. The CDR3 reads CASSPGQGYQPQHF. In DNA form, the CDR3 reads TGTGCCAGTAGCCCGGGACAGGGGTATCAGCCCCAGCATTTT.